This TCR beta chain was identified in a study of T cells in Graves' hyperthyroidism and ophthalmopathy. Regarding the study as a whole: Model-based prediction identified ophthalmopathy a median roughly 5.9 months prior to its onset. Blood also held most thyroid clonotypes expanded beyond 0.001.

In the case of this clonotype: Its matching antigen is unknown.

Hyperthyroidism, newly diagnosed and lasting under 2 months, affected patients aged 18 to 65. Every diagnosis used clinical symptoms, serum thyroxine and TRAb, thyroid ultrasound and orbital computed tomography. Regions amplified from RNA transcripts were the TCR beta CDR3 regions. The study used the HTBI primer set for a first-round RT-PCR of the TCR CDR3. MiXCR, applied by TCRdb to the multiplex PCR reads, yields one record per CDR3 protein. The repertoire holds roughly 45,000 distinct CDR3 sequences, with about half as singletons. With 8 bases clipped from V and 4 bases from J, the junction kept 2 bases outside the gene matches. CDR3 length: 12 residues. Looked up from germline, CDR1 is SGHTA and CDR2 is FQGTGA.

This receptor was taken from a woman aged 45-65 years with Graves' hyperthyroidism. V and J are TRBV7-3 and TRBJ2-7; 10 bases fit TRBD2. The sample taken for sequencing was peripheral blood or thyroid tissue (not recorded which). The CDR3 loop reads CASGLAVYEQYF. CDR3 nucleotides: TGTGCCAGCGGACTAGCGGTATACGAGCAGTACTTC.